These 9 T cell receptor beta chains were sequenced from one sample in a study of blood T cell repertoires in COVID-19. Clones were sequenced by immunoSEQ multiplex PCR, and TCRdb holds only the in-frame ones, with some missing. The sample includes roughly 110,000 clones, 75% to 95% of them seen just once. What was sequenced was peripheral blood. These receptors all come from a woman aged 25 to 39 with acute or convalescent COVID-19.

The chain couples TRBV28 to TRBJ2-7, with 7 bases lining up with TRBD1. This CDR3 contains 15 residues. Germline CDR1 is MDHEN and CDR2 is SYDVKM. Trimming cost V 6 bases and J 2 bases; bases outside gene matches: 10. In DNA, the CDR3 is TGTGCCAGCAGGACAACAGGGGCCGAAACCTACGAGCAGTACTTC. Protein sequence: CASRTTGAETYEQYF.

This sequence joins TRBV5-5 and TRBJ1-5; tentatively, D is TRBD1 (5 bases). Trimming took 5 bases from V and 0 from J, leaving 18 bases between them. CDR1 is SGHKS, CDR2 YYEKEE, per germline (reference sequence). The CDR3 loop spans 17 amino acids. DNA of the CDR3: TGTGCCAGCAGTTCGGGACTGTTGTCGCCTAGCAATCAGCCCCAGCATTTT. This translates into CASSSGLLSPSNQPQHF. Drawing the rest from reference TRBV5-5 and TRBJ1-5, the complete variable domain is DAGVTQSPTHLIKTRGQQVTLRCSPISGHKSVSWYQQVLGQGPQFIFQYYEKEERGRGNFPDRFSARQFPNYSSELNVNALLLGDSALYLCASSSGLLSPSNQPQHFGDGTRLSIL.

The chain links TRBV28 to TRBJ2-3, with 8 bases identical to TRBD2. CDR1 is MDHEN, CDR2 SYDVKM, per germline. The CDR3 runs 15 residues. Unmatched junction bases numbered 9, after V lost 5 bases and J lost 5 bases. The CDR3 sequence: CASSKSGRRRDTQYF. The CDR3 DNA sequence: TGTGCCAGCAGTAAGAGCGGGAGAAGGAGAGATACGCAGTATTTT.

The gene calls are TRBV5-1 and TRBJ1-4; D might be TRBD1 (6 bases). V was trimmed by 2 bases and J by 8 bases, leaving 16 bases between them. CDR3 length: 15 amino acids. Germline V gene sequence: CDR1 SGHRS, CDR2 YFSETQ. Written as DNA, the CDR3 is TGCGCCAGCAGCTTCACAGGGTCTGAAAGGGAAAAACTGTTTTTT. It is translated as CASSFTGSEREKLFF. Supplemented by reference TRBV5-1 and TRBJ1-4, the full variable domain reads KAGVTQTPRYLIKTRGQQVTLSCSPISGHRSVSWYQQTPGQGLQFLFEYFSETQRNKGNFPGRFSGRQFSNSRSEMNVSTLELGDSALYLCASSFTGSEREKLFFGSGTQLSVL.

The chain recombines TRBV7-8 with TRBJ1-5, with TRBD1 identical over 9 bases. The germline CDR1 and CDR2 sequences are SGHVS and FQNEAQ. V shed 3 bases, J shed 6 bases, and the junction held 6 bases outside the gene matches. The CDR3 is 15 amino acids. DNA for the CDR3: TGTGCCAGCAGCTTCGGACAGGGGTTTGGTCAGCCCCAGCATTTT. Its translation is CASSFGQGFGQPQHF.

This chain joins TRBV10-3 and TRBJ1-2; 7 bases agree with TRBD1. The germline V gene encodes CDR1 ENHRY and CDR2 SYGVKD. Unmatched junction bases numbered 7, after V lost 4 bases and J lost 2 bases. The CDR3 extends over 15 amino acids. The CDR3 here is CAISGRSGQNYGYTF. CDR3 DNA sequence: TGTGCCATCAGTGGGAGGTCGGGACAGAACTATGGCTACACCTTC.

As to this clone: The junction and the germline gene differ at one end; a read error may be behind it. Here the CDR3 reads CASSQDRVNRATEELFF. Written as DNA, the CDR3 is TGCGCCAGCAGCCAAGATCGTGTGAACAGGGCCACCGAGGAGCTGTTTTTT. The chain employs TRBV4-3 and TRBJ2-2; possible D gene TRBD1, 6 bases. This CDR3 spans 17 amino acids. From germline, CDR1 is LGHNA and CDR2 YSLEER.

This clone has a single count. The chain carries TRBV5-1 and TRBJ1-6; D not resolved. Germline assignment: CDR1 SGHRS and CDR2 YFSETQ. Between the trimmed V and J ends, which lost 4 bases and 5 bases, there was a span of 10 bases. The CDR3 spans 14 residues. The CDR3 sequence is CASSPASNNSPLHF. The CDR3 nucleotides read TGCGCCAGCAGCCCCGCCAGTAATAATTCACCCCTCCACTTT.

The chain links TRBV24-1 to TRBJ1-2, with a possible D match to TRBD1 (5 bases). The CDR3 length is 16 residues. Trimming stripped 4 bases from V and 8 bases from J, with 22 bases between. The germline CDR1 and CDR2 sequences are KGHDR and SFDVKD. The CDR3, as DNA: TGTGCCACCAGTGACGGGCTTCACAGGACCCTTGCCGGCTACACCTTC. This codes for CATSDGLHRTLAGYTF.